This TCR beta chain was obtained from a study of OX40 agonist ivuxolimab in advanced cancers. At the level of the study: Treatment of patients was with ivuxolimab, an agonistic anti-OX40 (CD134) antibody. Participants, 82.7% male, averaged approximately 65 years of age, ranging from about 20 to 79. Broader study findings: At 0.1 to 3.0 mg/kg, CD4+ and CD8+ blood T cells expanded clonally by week 6.

Only in-frame clones appear in the TCRdb table, and some are missing; sequencing was by immunoSEQ multiplex PCR. The profile covers some 57,000 clones, with approximately 84% appearing a single time and approximately 1.3% taken by the ten largest. This clone was recorded only once. Antigen specificity is unknown. Germline loops: CDR1 SGHDT, CDR2 YYEEEE. The CDR3 extends over 16 amino acids. J was trimmed by 4 bases and V by 5 bases; bases with no gene match: 8. The V gene is TRBV5-6, the J gene TRBJ2-2, with 10 bases matching TRBD2. The clonotype comes from an adult with an advanced solid tumor such as melanoma, head and neck, liver or kidney cancer. This specimen consisted of CD4+ or CD8+ T cells sorted from blood, obtained in a trial of the OX40 agonist ivuxolimab. The CDR3 nucleotides are TGTGCCAGCAGAGATAAGCGGGAGGGTAGCACCGGGGAGCTGTTTTTT. Translated: CASRDKREGSTGELFF.